This TCR beta chain was sequenced for a study of blood T cell repertoires in COVID-19. Sequencing used immunoSEQ multiplex PCR; TCRdb keeps in-frame clones, though not all of them. The sample contains some 330,000 clones, roughly 87% of which appear only once. The germline CDR1 and CDR2 sequences are SGDLS and YYNGEE. The ends lost 7 bases at V and 7 bases at J; junction bases unmatched: 7. This CDR3 is 13 amino acids long. In terms of age and location, participants ranged from roughly 18 to 100 years and lived in 24 US areas. This receptor was identified in a woman between 45 and 65 years old who had recovered from COVID-19. This chain connects TRBV9 to TRBJ2-2, with 7 bases fitting TRBD2. Sequencing was performed on PBMCs or T cells enriched from blood (not recorded which). As DNA, the CDR3 is TGTGCCAGCCGGAGCGGGGTGGTCGGGGAGCTGTTTTTT. Amino acid sequence: CASRSGVVGELFF.